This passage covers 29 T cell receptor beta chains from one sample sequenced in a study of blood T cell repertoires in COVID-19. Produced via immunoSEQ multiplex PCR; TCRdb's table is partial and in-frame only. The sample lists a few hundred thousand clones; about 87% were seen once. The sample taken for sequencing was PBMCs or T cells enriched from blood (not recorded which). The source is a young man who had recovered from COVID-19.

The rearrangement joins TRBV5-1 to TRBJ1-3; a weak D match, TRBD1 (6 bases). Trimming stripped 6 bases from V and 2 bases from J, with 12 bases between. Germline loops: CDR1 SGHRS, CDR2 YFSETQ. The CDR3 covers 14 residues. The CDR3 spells CASMETGTGNTIYF. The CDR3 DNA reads TGCGCCAGCATGGAAACAGGGACTGGAAACACCATATATTTT. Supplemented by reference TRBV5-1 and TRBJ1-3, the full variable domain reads KAGVTQTPRYLIKTRGQQVTLSCSPISGHRSVSWYQQTPGQGLQFLFEYFSETQRNKGNFPGRFSGRQFSNSRSEMNVSTLELGDSALYLCASMETGTGNTIYFGEGSWLTVV.

In DNA, the CDR3 is TGTGCCAGCAGCCCAGATTTGGGCACAATCGGACAGAACACAGATACGCAGTATTTT. It yields the protein CASSPDLGTIGQNTDTQYF. The genes are TRBV5-4 and TRBJ2-3, with D tentatively TRBD1 (6 bases). The CDR3 has 19 amino acids. Germline CDR1 SGHNT, CDR2 YYREEE (reference sequence). V was pared by 4 bases and J by 2 bases, with 26 bases between.

This CDR3 reads CASSRSPTSGEQYF. As DNA, the CDR3 is TGTGCCAGCAGCCGATCCCCAACTAGCGGGGAGCAGTACTTC. The chain recombines TRBV7-8 with TRBJ2-7; 9 bases are shared with TRBD2. V gave up 5 bases and J gave up 7 bases; unmatched junction bases: 9. CDR3 length: 14 amino acids. Germline V gene data show CDR1 as SGHVS and CDR2 as FQNEAQ. The full variable domain, with the rest looked up from reference TRBV7-8 and TRBJ2-7, is GAGVSQSPRYKVAKRGQDVALRCDPISGHVSLFWYQQALGQGPEFLTYFQNEAQLDKSGLPSDRFFAERPEGSVSTLKIQRTQQEDSAVYLCASSRSPTSGEQYFGPGTRLTVT.

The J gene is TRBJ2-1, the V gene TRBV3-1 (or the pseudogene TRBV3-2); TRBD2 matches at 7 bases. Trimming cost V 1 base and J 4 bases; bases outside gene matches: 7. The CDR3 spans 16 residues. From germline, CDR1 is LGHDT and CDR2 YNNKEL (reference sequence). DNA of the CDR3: TGTGCCAGCAGCCAAGGATGGGCGGGGGATTACAATGAGCAGTTCTTC. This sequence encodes CASSQGWAGDYNEQFF.

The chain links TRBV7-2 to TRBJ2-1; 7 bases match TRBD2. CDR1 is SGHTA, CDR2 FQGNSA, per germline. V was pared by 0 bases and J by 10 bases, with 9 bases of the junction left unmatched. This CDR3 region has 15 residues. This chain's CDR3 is CASSLAGGAGREQFF. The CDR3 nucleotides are TGTGCCAGCAGCTTAGCGGGCGGAGCGGGAAGAGAGCAGTTCTTC.

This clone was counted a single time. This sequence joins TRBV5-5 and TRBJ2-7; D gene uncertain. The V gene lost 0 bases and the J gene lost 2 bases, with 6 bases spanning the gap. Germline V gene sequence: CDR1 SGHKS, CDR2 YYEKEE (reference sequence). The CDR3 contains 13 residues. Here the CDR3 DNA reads TGTGCCAGCAGCTTGGACAGAGCCTACGAGCAGTACTTC. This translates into CASSLDRAYEQYF.

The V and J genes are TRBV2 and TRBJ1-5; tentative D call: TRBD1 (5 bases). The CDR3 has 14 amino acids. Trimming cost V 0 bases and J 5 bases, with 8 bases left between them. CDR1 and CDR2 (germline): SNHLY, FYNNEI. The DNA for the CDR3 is TGTGCCAGCAGTGAAGCCAGGGAGGATCAGCCCCAGCATTTT. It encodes CASSEAREDQPQHF.

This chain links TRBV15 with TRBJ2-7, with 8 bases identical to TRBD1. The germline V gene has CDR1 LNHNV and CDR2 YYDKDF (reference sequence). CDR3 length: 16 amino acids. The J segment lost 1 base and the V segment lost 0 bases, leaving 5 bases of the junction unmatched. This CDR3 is CATSREGRDRSYEQYF. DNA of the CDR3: TGTGCCACCAGCAGAGAAGGTCGGGACAGGTCCTACGAGCAGTACTTC.

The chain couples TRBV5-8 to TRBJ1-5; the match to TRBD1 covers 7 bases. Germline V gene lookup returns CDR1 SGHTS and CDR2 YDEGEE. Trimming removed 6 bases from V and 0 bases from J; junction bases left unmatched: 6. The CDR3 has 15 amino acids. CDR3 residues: CASTGTAYSNQPQHF. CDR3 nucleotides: TGTGCCAGCACCGGGACAGCATATAGCAATCAGCCCCAGCATTTT.

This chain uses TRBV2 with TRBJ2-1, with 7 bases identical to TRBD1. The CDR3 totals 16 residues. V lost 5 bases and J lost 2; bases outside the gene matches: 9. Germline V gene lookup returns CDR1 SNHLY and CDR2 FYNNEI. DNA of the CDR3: TGTGCCAGCAGTCCCATTCGGGACAGAGCCTACAATGAGCAGTTCTTC. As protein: CASSPIRDRAYNEQFF.

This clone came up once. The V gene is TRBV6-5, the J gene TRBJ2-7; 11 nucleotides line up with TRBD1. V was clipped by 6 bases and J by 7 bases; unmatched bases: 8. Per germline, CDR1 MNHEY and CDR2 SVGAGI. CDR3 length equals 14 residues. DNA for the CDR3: TGTGCCAGCAGGACCGGGACAGGGGGAGATGAGCAGTACTTC. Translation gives CASRTGTGGDEQYF.

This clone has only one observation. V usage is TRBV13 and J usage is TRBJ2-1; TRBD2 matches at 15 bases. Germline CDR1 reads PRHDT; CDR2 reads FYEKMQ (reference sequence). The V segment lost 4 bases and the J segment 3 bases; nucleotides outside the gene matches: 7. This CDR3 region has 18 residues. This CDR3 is CASSSPGTSGGIYNEQFF. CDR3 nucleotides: TGTGCCAGCAGCTCCCCTGGGACTAGCGGGGGGATCTACAATGAGCAGTTCTTC.

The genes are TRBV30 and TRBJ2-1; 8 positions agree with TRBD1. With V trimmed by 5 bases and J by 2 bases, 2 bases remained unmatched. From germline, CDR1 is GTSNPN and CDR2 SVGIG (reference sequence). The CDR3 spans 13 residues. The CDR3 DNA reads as TGTGCCTGGGGACAGGGCACCTACAATGAGCAGTTCTTC. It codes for CAWGQGTYNEQFF.

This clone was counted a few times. The CDR3 reads CASSLGQGGGNTIYF. CDR3 bases: TGTGCCAGCAGCTTAGGTCAGGGAGGCGGAAACACCATATATTTT. The rearrangement links TRBV7-8 to TRBJ1-3, with D possibly being TRBD1 (5 bases). The V gene's germline CDR1 is SGHVS and CDR2 FQNEAQ. V was clipped by 1 base and J by 4 bases, with 11 bases between them. CDR3 size: 15 residues.

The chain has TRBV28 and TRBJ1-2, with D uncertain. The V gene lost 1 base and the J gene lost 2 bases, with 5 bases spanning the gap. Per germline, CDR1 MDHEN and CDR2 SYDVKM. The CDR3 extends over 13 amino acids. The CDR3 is CASSLFTNYGYTF. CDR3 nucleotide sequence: TGTGCCAGCAGTTTATTCACAAACTATGGCTACACCTTC.

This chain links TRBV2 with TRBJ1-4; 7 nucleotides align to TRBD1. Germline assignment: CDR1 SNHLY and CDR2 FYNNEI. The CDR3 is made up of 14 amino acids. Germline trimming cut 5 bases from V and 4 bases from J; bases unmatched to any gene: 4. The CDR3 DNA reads TGTGCCAGCAGTCGGGACAGCCTTAATGAAAAACTGTTTTTT. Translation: CASSRDSLNEKLFF.

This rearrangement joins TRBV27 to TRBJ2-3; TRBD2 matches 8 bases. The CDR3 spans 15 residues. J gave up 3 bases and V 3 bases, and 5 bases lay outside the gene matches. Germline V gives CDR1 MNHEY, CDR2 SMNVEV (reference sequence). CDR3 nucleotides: TGTGCCAGCAGTTTCGAACGGGGGGGGACAGATACGCAGTATTTT. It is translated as CASSFERGGTDTQYF.

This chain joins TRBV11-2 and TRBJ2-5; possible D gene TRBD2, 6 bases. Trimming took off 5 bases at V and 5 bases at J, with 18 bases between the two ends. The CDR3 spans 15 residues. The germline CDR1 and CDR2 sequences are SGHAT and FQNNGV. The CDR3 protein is CASSDLVGAGETQYF. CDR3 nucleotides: TGTGCCAGCAGCGACTTGGTCGGTGCGGGGGAGACCCAGTACTTC.

The chain's CDR3 is CASSHPIFRDISYEQYF. The CDR3 bases are TGTGCCAGCAGCCACCCAATATTTCGGGACATTTCCTACGAGCAGTACTTC. The V and J genes are TRBV11-2 and TRBJ2-7; D might be TRBD1 (6 bases). CDR3 length: 17 amino acids. Germline V lookup: CDR1 SGHAT, CDR2 FQNNGV. V lost 5 bases, J lost 1 base, and 21 bases lay in between. The full variable domain, completed using reference TRBV11-2 and TRBJ2-7, is EAGVAQSPRYKIIEKRQSVAFWCNPISGHATLYWYQQILGQGPKLLIQFQNNGVVDDSQLPKDRFSAERLKGVDSTLKIQPAKLEDSAVYLCASSHPIFRDISYEQYFGPGTRLTVT.

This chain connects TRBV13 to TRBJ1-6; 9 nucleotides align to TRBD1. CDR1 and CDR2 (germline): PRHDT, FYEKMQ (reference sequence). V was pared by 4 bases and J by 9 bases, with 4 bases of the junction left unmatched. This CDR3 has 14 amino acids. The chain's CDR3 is CASSSSTGGSPLHF. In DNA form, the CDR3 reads TGTGCCAGCAGCTCATCGACAGGGGGTTCACCCCTCCACTTT.

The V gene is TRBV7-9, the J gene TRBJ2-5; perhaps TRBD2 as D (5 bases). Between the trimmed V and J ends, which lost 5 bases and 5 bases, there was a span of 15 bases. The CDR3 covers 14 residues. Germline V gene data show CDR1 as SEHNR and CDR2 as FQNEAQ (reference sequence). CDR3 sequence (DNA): TGTGCCAGCAGCCCTCCGTCCGGGAAGGAGACCCAGTACTTC. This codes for CASSPPSGKETQYF.

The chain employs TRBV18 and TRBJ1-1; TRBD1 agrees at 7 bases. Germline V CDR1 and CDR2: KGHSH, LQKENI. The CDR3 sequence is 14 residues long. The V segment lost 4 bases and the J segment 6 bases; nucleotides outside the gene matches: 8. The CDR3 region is CASSLRGAISEAFF. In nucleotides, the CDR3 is TGTGCCAGCTCACTCAGGGGGGCTATCTCTGAAGCTTTCTTT.

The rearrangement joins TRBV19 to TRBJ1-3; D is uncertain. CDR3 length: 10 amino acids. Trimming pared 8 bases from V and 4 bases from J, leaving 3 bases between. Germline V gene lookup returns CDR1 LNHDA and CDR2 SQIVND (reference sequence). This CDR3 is CASLGNTIYF. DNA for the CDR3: TGTGCCAGTCTGGGAAACACCATATATTTT.

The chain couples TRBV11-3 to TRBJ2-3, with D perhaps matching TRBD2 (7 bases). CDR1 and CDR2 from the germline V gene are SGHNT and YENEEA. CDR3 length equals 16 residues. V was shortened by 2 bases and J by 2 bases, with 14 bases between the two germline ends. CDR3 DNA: TGTGCCAGCAGCTTAAGGGGGGGGCCCTACACAGATACGCAGTATTTT. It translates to CASSLRGGPYTDTQYF.

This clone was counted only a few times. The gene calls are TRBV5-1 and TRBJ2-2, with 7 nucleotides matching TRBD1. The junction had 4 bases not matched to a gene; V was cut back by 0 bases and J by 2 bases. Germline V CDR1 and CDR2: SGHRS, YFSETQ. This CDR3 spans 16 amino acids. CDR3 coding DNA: TGCGCCAGCAGCTTGGTGGGACAGAGTAACACCGGGGAGCTGTTTTTT. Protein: CASSLVGQSNTGELFF.

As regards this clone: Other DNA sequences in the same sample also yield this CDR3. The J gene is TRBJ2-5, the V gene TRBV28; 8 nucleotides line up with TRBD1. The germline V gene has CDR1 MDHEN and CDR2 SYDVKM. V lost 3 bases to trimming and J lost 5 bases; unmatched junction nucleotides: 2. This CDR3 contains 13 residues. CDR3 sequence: CASSLTGEETQYF. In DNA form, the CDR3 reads TGTGCCAGCAGTTTGACAGGGGAGGAGACCCAGTACTTC.

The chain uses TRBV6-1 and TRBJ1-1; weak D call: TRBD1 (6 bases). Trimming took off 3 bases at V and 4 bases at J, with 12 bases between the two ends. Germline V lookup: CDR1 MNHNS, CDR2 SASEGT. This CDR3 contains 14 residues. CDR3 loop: CASSDQGISTEAFF. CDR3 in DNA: TGTGCCAGCAGTGATCAGGGGATCAGCACTGAAGCTTTCTTT.

The CDR3 spells CASSGLAGTSAKNIQYF. CDR3 nucleotides: TGTGCCAGCAGCGGCCTAGCGGGGACTTCAGCCAAAAACATTCAGTACTTC. This chain links TRBV7-8 with TRBJ2-4, with 9 bases that match TRBD2. The CDR3 loop spans 17 amino acids. CDR1 and CDR2 from the germline V gene are SGHVS and FQNEAQ. V was clipped by 5 bases and J by 0 bases; unmatched bases: 8. The full variable domain, in which reference TRBV7-8 and TRBJ2-4 provide the parts outside the CDR3, is GAGVSQSPRYKVAKRGQDVALRCDPISGHVSLFWYQQALGQGPEFLTYFQNEAQLDKSGLPSDRFFAERPEGSVSTLKIQRTQQEDSAVYLCASSGLAGTSAKNIQYFGAGTRLSVL.

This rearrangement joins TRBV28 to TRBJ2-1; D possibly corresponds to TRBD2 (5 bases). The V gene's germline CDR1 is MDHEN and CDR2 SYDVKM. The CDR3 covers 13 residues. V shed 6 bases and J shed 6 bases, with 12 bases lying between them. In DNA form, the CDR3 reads TGTGCCAGCAGCCCGCGAGGGTTCAATGAGCAGTTCTTC. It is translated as CASSPRGFNEQFF.